This T cell receptor beta chain originates from a study of blood T cell repertoires in COVID-19. Study in general: COVID-19 samples, acute and convalescent, were from the United States, Italy and Spain. T cells, B-cell-depleted T cells, or PBMCs supplied cDNA or gDNA.

Only one count was recorded for this clone. Per the authors' pipeline: Researchers report that nucleated cell counts were estimated from reference gene primer amplification. Some clones are missing from TCRdb's copy, which holds only in-frame ones; the method was immunoSEQ multiplex PCR. Clone size and V and J calls were adopted from that table, with D and trimming inferred from the DNA. The sample holds more than 100,000 clones, roughly 90% seen once. Germline V CDR1 and CDR2: MNHEY, SMNVEV (reference sequence). The CDR3 is 13 amino acids. The J segment lost 11 bases and the V segment lost 2 bases, leaving 8 bases of the junction unmatched.

This chain joins TRBV27 and TRBJ1-1; 7 bases agree with TRBD1. The sequenced material came from peripheral blood. This clonotype was obtained from a man between 70 and 80 years old with active COVID-19. The CDR3 region is CASSLRGPSRAFF. As DNA, the CDR3 is TGTGCCAGCAGTTTAAGGGGGCCCTCGAGGGCTTTCTTT.